Each of the 8 T cell receptor beta chains below was sequenced from the same sample in a study of T cell repertoires in cytomegalovirus infection. No antigen has been identified for these receptors. One entry per CDR3 protein, called by TCRdb with MiXCR from the reads. The table has 650,000 to 850,000 distinct CDR3 sequences, around 29% seen once; the top ten hold about an eighth. The material sequenced was cultured CD8+ T cells from PBMCs, taken from culture after CMV antigen stimulation. These receptors all come from a human donor in good health (CMV status not recorded). Some clones in this sample may be carry-over from other donors' samples.

With regard to this clonotype: Germline and junction disagree at one end, which may indicate a read error. The chain recombines TRBV25-1 with TRBJ2-1, with unresolved D. This CDR3 has 12 amino acids. From germline, CDR1 is MGHDK and CDR2 SYGVNS. This CDR3 reads CASSQGYNKQFF. The DNA of the CDR3 is TGTGCCAGCAGCCAAGGCTACAATAAGCAGTTCTTC.

Ten or more counts support this clonotype. This chain uses TRBV7-9 with TRBJ2-4, with 7 bases that match TRBD1. The germline gives CDR1 SEHNR, CDR2 FQNEAQ (reference sequence). The CDR3 consists of 14 residues. The junction had 6 bases not matched to a gene; V was cut back by 5 bases and J by 5 bases. The CDR3 DNA is TGTGCCAGCAGCGAGTGGGACAGCCAAAACATTCAGTACTTC. Translating it yields CASSEWDSQNIQYF.

The chain is built from TRBV6-1 and TRBJ2-2; TRBD1 matches at 12 bases. Trimming at V came to 3 bases and at J to 4 bases, leaving 3 bases not matched to a gene. The CDR3 extends over 16 amino acids. Per the germline V gene, CDR1 is MNHNS and CDR2 is SASEGT. The CDR3 loop reads CASSEPGQGATGELFF. DNA for the CDR3: TGTGCCAGCAGTGAGCCGGGACAGGGGGCCACCGGGGAGCTGTTTTTT.

V usage is TRBV6-5 and J usage is TRBJ2-1; TRBD1 matches 8 bases. Per germline, CDR1 MNHEY and CDR2 SVGAGI. This CDR3 has 14 residues. J lost 6 bases, V lost 0 bases, and 1 base had no gene match. This CDR3 is CASSYSTGVNEQFF. CDR3 DNA: TGTGCCAGCAGTTACTCGACAGGGGTCAATGAGCAGTTCTTC.

Turning to this clonotype: At one of its ends the junction is not consistent with the germline gene, which may arise from a read error. This chain joins TRBV4-1 and TRBJ1-2; D may be TRBD1 (5 bases). The germline V gene has CDR1 MGHRA and CDR2 YSYEKL. The CDR3 contains 18 residues. The CDR3 DNA sequence: TGTGCCAGCAGCCAAGCAGTTATCACCCAGACGGGGGACTATGGCTACACCTTC. Protein: CASSQAVITQTGDYGYTF.

This clonotype was recorded a few times. The gene calls are TRBV19 and TRBJ1-5, with D unclear. V was cut by 5 bases and J by 3 bases, with 14 bases left in between. Germline loops: CDR1 LNHDA, CDR2 SQIVND (reference sequence). CDR3 length: 15 residues. This CDR3 is CASSLRVFHNQPQHF. The DNA of the CDR3 is TGTGCCAGTAGTCTAAGGGTATTTCACAATCAGCCCCAGCATTTT.

This clonotype was seen ten or more times. The chain recombines TRBV7-6 with TRBJ2-1, with D hard to call. Trimming cost V 2 bases and J 8 bases, with 4 bases left between them. The germline V gene encodes CDR1 SGHVS and CDR2 FNYEAQ. The CDR3 consists of 11 residues. CDR3 region: CASSLSYEQFF. CDR3 nucleotides: TGTGCCAGCAGCTTAAGCTATGAGCAGTTCTTC.

This chain uses TRBV7-2 with TRBJ1-1; TRBD1 aligns across 8 bases. Germline CDR1 is SGHTA and CDR2 is FQGNSA. Trimming at V came to 6 bases and at J to 7 bases, leaving 10 bases not matched to a gene. This CDR3 is 14 amino acids long. The CDR3 DNA follows: TGTGCCAGCAGAAAAACAGGGGGGGGGGGTGAAGCTTTCTTT. Translated, it gives CASRKTGGGGEAFF.